The TCR beta chain under discussion was sequenced for a study of T cell repertoires in cytomegalovirus infection. Study information: An indication of both CMV infection and matching HLA type came from public TCR beta signatures. Study-wide results and caveats: CMV-specific TCR beta clonotypes restricted by HLA-C dominated the ex vivo response. Accumulated public TCR beta family frequency recognized individuals carrying CMV together with the relevant HLA.

TCRdb passed the reads through MiXCR, listing each CDR3 protein once. Of 200,000 or so distinct CDR3 sequences listed, 28% are singletons. On this clonotype itself: The antigen is not known.

Deletions cut 5 bases from V and 0 bases from J, with 20 bases between. The CDR3 has 19 amino acids. The germline V gene encodes CDR1 MNHEY and CDR2 SVGEGT. V gene TRBV6-2 or TRBV6-3 combines with J gene TRBJ2-6; D may correspond to TRBD1 or TRBD2 (7 bases each). The sequencing input was PBMCs. The clonotype was recovered from a human donor in good health (CMV status not recorded). Some clones in this sample may be carry-over from other donors' samples. CDR3 protein: CASSPRGGALGSGANVLTF. CDR3 DNA: TGTGCCAGCAGTCCCAGGGGGGGGGCACTCGGCTCTGGGGCCAACGTCCTGACTTTC.